These 25 T cell receptor beta chains were sequenced from one sample in a study of blood T cell repertoires in COVID-19. Sequencing used immunoSEQ multiplex PCR; TCRdb keeps in-frame clones, though not all of them. The data hold some 490,000 clones, with roughly nine tenths observed a single time. Sequencing input: PBMCs or T cells enriched from blood (not recorded which). The receptor set was obtained from an older woman who had recovered from COVID-19.

This clone was picked up a small number of times. This chain links TRBV13 with TRBJ1-2; TRBD1 agrees at 7 bases. The CDR3 sequence is 14 residues long. Germline CDR1 reads PRHDT; CDR2 reads FYEKMQ (reference sequence). V trimming: 4 bases; J trimming: 2 bases; junction bases outside the gene matches: 4. CDR3 protein: CASSYGQENYGYTF. CDR3 DNA: TGTGCCAGCAGCTATGGACAGGAGAACTATGGCTACACCTTC.

The chain's CDR3 is CSADGGLPDTQYF. CDR3 DNA: TGCAGCGCAGATGGGGGCCTGCCAGATACGCAGTATTTT. This chain links TRBV29-1 with TRBJ2-3, with D perhaps TRBD1 (6 bases). The CDR3 is made up of 13 amino acids. Germline loops: CDR1 SQVTM, CDR2 ANQGSEA. Trimming pared 7 bases from V and 4 bases from J, leaving 15 bases between.

A few counts support this clone. The identical CDR3 is also encoded by other nucleotide sequences in the sample. The V gene is TRBV11-2, the J gene TRBJ2-7; 9 bases fit TRBD1. The germline CDR1 and CDR2 sequences are SGHAT and FQNNGV. V lost 5 bases to trimming and J lost 2 bases; unmatched junction nucleotides: 4. The CDR3 has 14 amino acids. The DNA of the CDR3 is TGTGCCAGCAGCCGGAACAGGGGGCCCTACGAGCAGTACGTC. Protein product: CASSRNRGPYEQYV.

The chain has TRBV10-3 and TRBJ2-3, with D possibly TRBD2 on 7 matching bases. The germline gives CDR1 ENHRY, CDR2 SYGVKD. Trimming left V 4 bases short and J 2 bases short, with 13 bases between. CDR3 length equals 15 residues. The CDR3: CAISAGGQNTDTQYF. In DNA, the CDR3 is TGTGCCATCAGTGCCGGGGGGCAGAACACAGATACGCAGTATTTT.

This chain connects TRBV6-1 to TRBJ1-2; possible D gene TRBD1, 6 bases. This CDR3 contains 14 residues. The germline gives CDR1 MNHNS, CDR2 SASEGT. Trimming removed 1 base from V and 8 bases from J, with 14 bases in between. The CDR3 sequence: CASSEVGGTGGYTF. In DNA, the CDR3 is TGTGCCAGCAGTGAAGTAGGGGGAACCGGGGGCTACACCTTC.

CDR3 nucleotides: TGCGCCAGCAGCTTGGCAGCGGCGTGGGGCACAGATACGCAGTATTTT. The encoded protein is CASSLAAAWGTDTQYF. The chain uses TRBV5-1 and TRBJ2-3; maybe TRBD2 (5 bases). Germline V gene lookup returns CDR1 SGHRS and CDR2 YFSETQ. The V gene lost 0 bases and the J gene lost 1 base, with 12 bases spanning the gap. The CDR3 contains 16 residues. Using reference TRBV5-1 and TRBJ2-3 for the parts outside the CDR3, the full variable domain is KAGVTQTPRYLIKTRGQQVTLSCSPISGHRSVSWYQQTPGQGLQFLFEYFSETQRNKGNFPGRFSGRQFSNSRSEMNVSTLELGDSALYLCASSLAAAWGTDTQYFGPGTRLTVL.

The J gene is TRBJ2-5, the V gene TRBV10-1; 11 nucleotides line up with TRBD1. Germline V gives CDR1 WNHNN, CDR2 SYGVQD (reference sequence). Germline trimming cut 4 bases from V and 5 bases from J; bases unmatched to any gene: 9. The length of the CDR3 is 16 residues. DNA of the CDR3: TGCGCCAGCAGTGCCGGGACAGGGGGTTCATGGGAGACCCAGTACTTC. Protein: CASSAGTGGSWETQYF.

The rearrangement uses TRBV2 and TRBJ2-3; 12 bases match TRBD2. V was clipped by 6 bases and J by 5 bases; unmatched bases: 12. From germline, CDR1 is SNHLY and CDR2 FYNNEI. This CDR3 has 17 amino acids. The CDR3 coding sequence is TGTGCCAGCAGAGACGATCGACTAGCGGGGGACGGAGATACGCAGTATTTT. It encodes CASRDDRLAGDGDTQYF.

V and J are TRBV19 and TRBJ1-1; D gene unclear. The ends were cut back, 1 base at V and 7 bases at J, with 7 bases in the middle. Per germline, CDR1 LNHDA and CDR2 SQIVND (reference sequence). This CDR3 comprises 12 residues. The CDR3 sequence is CASSIVPYEAFF. The CDR3 nucleotides are TGTGCCAGTAGTATAGTACCCTATGAAGCTTTCTTT.

The chain links TRBV7-8 to TRBJ1-4, with 8 bases identical to TRBD1. This CDR3 spans 15 amino acids. Losses at the gene ends were 8 bases for V and 5 bases for J; bases not matched to a gene: 10. Germline CDR1 and CDR2: SGHVS and FQNEAQ. The CDR3 loop reads CASSRWTGINEKLFF. In nucleotides, the CDR3 is TGTGCCAGCTCCAGATGGACAGGGATAAATGAAAAACTGTTTTTT. The complete variable domain, with remaining parts taken from reference TRBV7-8 and TRBJ1-4, reads GAGVSQSPRYKVAKRGQDVALRCDPISGHVSLFWYQQALGQGPEFLTYFQNEAQLDKSGLPSDRFFAERPEGSVSTLKIQRTQQEDSAVYLCASSRWTGINEKLFFGSGTQLSVL.

DNA for the CDR3: TGTGCCAGCAGTTTGGCGGGGTCCTATGGCTACACCTTC. It yields the protein CASSLAGSYGYTF. V is TRBV6-5 and J is TRBJ1-2; D gene unclear. V lost 4 bases and J lost 4, with 10 bases in between. This CDR3 is 13 amino acids long. Germline V gene sequence: CDR1 MNHEY, CDR2 SVGAGI.

The chain couples TRBV3-1 (or the pseudogene TRBV3-2) to TRBJ1-2; 8 bases are shared with TRBD1. CDR3 length: 14 residues. With 0 bases clipped from V and 8 bases from J, the junction kept 5 bases outside the gene matches. CDR1 LGHDT and CDR2 YNNKEL come from the germline V gene (reference sequence). CDR3 amino acids: CASSQEGRGRGYTF. As DNA, the CDR3 is TGTGCCAGCAGCCAAGAAGGCAGGGGGCGCGGCTACACCTTC.

The gene calls are TRBV20-1 and TRBJ1-1; the match to TRBD1 covers 8 bases. The CDR3 sequence is 11 residues long. Germline V gene lookup returns CDR1 DFQATT and CDR2 SNEGSKA (reference sequence). The J segment lost 11 bases and the V segment lost 6 bases, leaving 8 bases of the junction unmatched. The chain's CDR3 is CSALRQGMAFF. The CDR3 region has the DNA TGCAGTGCCCTACGACAGGGGATGGCTTTCTTT.

The V and J genes are TRBV19 and TRBJ2-7; 12 nucleotides agree with TRBD1. With 5 bases clipped from V and 7 bases from J, the junction kept 9 bases outside the gene matches. Germline V gene sequence: CDR1 LNHDA, CDR2 SQIVND (reference sequence). The CDR3 extends over 15 amino acids. CDR3 sequence (DNA): TGTGCCAGTAGTGAACCGGGACAGGGGGCCGGGGAGCAGTACTTC. It translates to CASSEPGQGAGEQYF.

This chain links TRBV12-3 or TRBV12-4 with TRBJ2-3; a possible D gene is TRBD2 (5 bases). The CDR3 covers 13 residues. Deletions cut 4 bases from V and 10 bases from J, with 15 bases between. The CDR3: CASSYGVVRAQYF. The CDR3 coding sequence is TGTGCCAGCAGTTACGGGGTGGTGAGGGCGCAGTATTTT.

This chain connects TRBV3-1 (or the pseudogene TRBV3-2) to TRBJ1-3; 9 bases line up with TRBD1. V was pared by 8 bases and J by 0 bases, with 2 bases of the junction left unmatched. This CDR3 comprises 14 residues. Germline loops: CDR1 LGHDT, CDR2 YNNKEL (reference sequence). Here the CDR3 DNA reads TGTGCCAGCGAGACAGGGGGCTCTGGAAACACCATATATTTT. It translates to CASETGGSGNTIYF.

This clone came up once. Given a much more abundant clone one base away, this may be a read error. In the same sample, other DNA sequences code for this CDR3. The rearrangement uses TRBV18 and TRBJ2-5; D uncertain. CDR1 and CDR2 (germline): KGHSH, LQKENI. The CDR3 loop spans 12 amino acids. Trimming took 3 bases from V and 2 from J, leaving 4 bases between them. The CDR3: CASSPTQETQYF. The CDR3 DNA reads as TGTGCCAGCTCACCGACTCAAGAGACCCAGTACTTC.

The rearrangement joins TRBV9 to TRBJ2-3, with D perhaps TRBD2 (5 bases). This CDR3 is 12 amino acids long. Germline V gives CDR1 SGDLS, CDR2 YYNGEE. The V and J ends lost 3 bases and 5 bases respectively, with 7 bases between them. CDR3 region: CASSAREDTQYF. The CDR3 DNA is TGTGCCAGCAGCGCGAGGGAAGATACGCAGTATTTT.

The chain is built from TRBV24-1 and TRBJ2-3; TRBD1 aligns across 9 bases. V lost 1 base, J lost 4 bases, and 14 bases stayed unmatched. This CDR3 is 19 amino acids long. Germline V gene lookup returns CDR1 KGHDR and CDR2 SFDVKD. DNA of the CDR3: TGTGCCACCAGTGATTTCGTCGGGACAGGGACCCACCACCCAGATACGCAGTATTTT. It codes for CATSDFVGTGTHHPDTQYF.

V usage is TRBV19 and J usage is TRBJ2-3; a weak D match, TRBD2 (6 bases). This CDR3 spans 18 amino acids. Germline V gives CDR1 LNHDA, CDR2 SQIVND (reference sequence). The ends were cut back, 6 bases at V and 8 bases at J, with 30 bases in the middle. This chain's CDR3 is CASSLSGEAPRALGTQYF. The CDR3 nucleotides are TGTGCCAGTAGCCTCTCCGGGGAGGCCCCACGGGCACTAGGTACGCAGTATTTT. The whole variable domain, remainder taken from reference TRBV19 and TRBJ2-3, is DGGITQSPKYLFRKEGQNVTLSCEQNLNHDAMYWYRQDPGQGLRLIYYSQIVNDFQKGDIAEGYSVSREKKESFPLTVTSAQKNPTAFYLCASSLSGEAPRALGTQYFGPGTRLTVL.

Only a few counts were recorded for this clone. The V and J genes are TRBV2 and TRBJ1-4; D is perhaps TRBD1 (6 bases). V lost 7 bases and J 8 bases, leaving 17 bases between the germline ends. This CDR3 has 14 amino acids. Germline V lookup: CDR1 SNHLY, CDR2 FYNNEI. The CDR3 is CASKPQGTREKLFF. CDR3 nucleotide sequence: TGTGCCAGCAAACCCCAGGGGACGAGGGAAAAACTGTTTTTT.

This rearrangement joins TRBV13 to TRBJ1-1; perhaps TRBD1 as D (5 bases). V was clipped by 4 bases and J by 5 bases, with 14 bases between them. This CDR3 contains 14 residues. The germline CDR1 and CDR2 sequences are PRHDT and FYEKMQ (reference sequence). DNA of the CDR3: TGTGCCAGCAGCTGGACCGGCCGGGGGACTGAAGCTTTCTTT. Its translation is CASSWTGRGTEAFF.

The DNA of the CDR3 is TGCGCCAGCAGACCCGGCGGGGGACGACAAGAGACCCAGTACTTC. It specifies CASRPGGGRQETQYF. The rearrangement uses TRBV4-1 and TRBJ2-5, with 7 bases matching TRBD2. The CDR3 runs to 15 residues. J was trimmed by 2 bases and V by 6 bases; bases with no gene match: 9. Germline CDR1 reads MGHRA; CDR2 reads YSYEKL.

CDR3 DNA sequence: TGTGCCAGCAGCCGGCCGGGACAGGTTAACACTGAAGCTTTCTTT. Translated, it gives CASSRPGQVNTEAFF. The chain carries TRBV5-5 and TRBJ1-1; 8 bases fit TRBD1. The germline V gene has CDR1 SGHKS and CDR2 YYEKEE (reference sequence). V dropped 4 bases and J dropped 2; count of bases not matched to a gene: 7. The CDR3 runs 15 residues.

This chain connects TRBV3-1 (or the pseudogene TRBV3-2) to TRBJ1-6; a possible D gene is TRBD1 (5 bases). Germline loops: CDR1 LGHDT, CDR2 YNNKEL (reference sequence). The CDR3 covers 16 residues. Trimming took 4 bases from V and 9 from J, leaving 19 bases between them. DNA of the CDR3: TGTGCCAGCAGCCCCGGTGGGGGGATAATAAGTTCACCCCTCCACTTT. Its translation: CASSPGGGIISSPLHF.